The present TCR beta chain was sequenced within a study of T cell changes during pregnancy in multiple sclerosis. TCRdb's table, derived via immunoSEQ multiplex PCR, lists solely in-frame clones and lacks some. The table lists 39,000 or so clones, about nine tenths of them singletons. V was clipped by 3 bases and J by 4 bases, with 17 bases between them. The CDR3 contains 16 residues. CDR1 is SGDLS, CDR2 YYNGEE, per germline. The clonotype originates from a female donor in good health, enrolled as a control in a pregnancy study. Sequencing used CD4+ T cells from peripheral blood mononuclear cells, obtained after pregnancy. V is TRBV9 and J is TRBJ1-3, with TRBD1 as a possible D gene (5 bases). CDR3 protein: CASSALTGGVGNTIYF. The CDR3 DNA is TGTGCCAGCAGCGCGCTGACGGGGGGGGTAGGAAACACCATATATTTT.